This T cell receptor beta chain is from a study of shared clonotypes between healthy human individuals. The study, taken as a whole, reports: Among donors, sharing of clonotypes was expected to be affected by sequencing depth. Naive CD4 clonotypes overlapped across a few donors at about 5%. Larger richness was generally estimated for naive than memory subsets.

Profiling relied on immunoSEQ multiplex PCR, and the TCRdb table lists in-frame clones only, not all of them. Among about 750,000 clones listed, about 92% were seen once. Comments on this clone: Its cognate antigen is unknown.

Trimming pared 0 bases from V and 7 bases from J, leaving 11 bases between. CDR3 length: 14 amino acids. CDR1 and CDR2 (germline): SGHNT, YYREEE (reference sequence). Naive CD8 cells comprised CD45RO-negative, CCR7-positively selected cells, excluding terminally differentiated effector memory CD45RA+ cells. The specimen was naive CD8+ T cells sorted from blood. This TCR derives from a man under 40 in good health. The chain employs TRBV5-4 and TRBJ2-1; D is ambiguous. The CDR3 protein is CASSLALRGNEQFF. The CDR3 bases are TGTGCCAGCAGCTTGGCCCTGCGTGGGAATGAGCAGTTCTTC.